The clone carrying this T cell receptor beta chain occurred many times. This sample's time point: newly diagnosed GD, antithyroid drugs for less than 3 months. PBMCs provided the RNA from which the TCR library was made. This sample is drawn from a study of regulatory T cells in long-lasting Graves disease. Construction of the TCR beta libraries employed iRepertoire HTBI primers in conjunction with Arm-PCR of CDR3 regions. TCRdb processed the multiplex PCR reads anew with MiXCR; each CDR3 protein has one entry. Among around 400,000 distinct CDR3 sequences listed, approximately 15% were seen once. These data were likewise used in another study, on T cells in Graves' hyperthyroidism and ophthalmopathy. As reported in that work: Using the HTBI primer set, a first-round RT-PCR was run on the TCR CDR3.

The sequenced sample was peripheral blood mononuclear cells (PBMCs), obtained at new diagnosis, from a patient treated with antithyroid drugs. The source is a woman aged 40 to 50 with Graves disease.

CDR3 protein: CASSLGAGQGTDTQYF. CDR3 DNA sequence: TGTGCCAGCAGCTTAGGAGCGGGACAGGGCACAGATACGCAGTATTTT. V usage is TRBV7-2 and J usage is TRBJ2-3; D is perhaps TRBD1 (8 bases). The V and J ends lost 1 base and 1 base respectively, with 12 bases between them. The CDR3 is 16 residues long. The germline V gene encodes CDR1 SGHTA and CDR2 FQGNSA.